This T cell receptor (beta chain) is from a study of T cell responses to AZD1222 COVID-19 vaccine. Whole-study findings and limits: Clonal diversity was possibly underestimated; the donors were predominantly white British and more often female. Dominant CD4 TCR responses targeted spike regions 160-218 and 743-854. Spike-specific TCR breadth and depth grew following two AZD1222 doses.

As concerns this clone: Its specificity is not known.

TCRdb's table, derived via immunoSEQ multiplex PCR, lists solely in-frame clones and lacks some. The data contain around 100,000 clones, about 90% of them singletons. Germline V gene data show CDR1 as SGHDT and CDR2 as YYEEEE. This CDR3 region has 13 residues. V was shortened by 0 bases and J by 5 bases, with 8 bases between the two germline ends. The source of this sequence is an adult in good health. The gene calls are TRBV5-6 and TRBJ2-5; no reliable D call. The input for sequencing was peripheral blood, taken on day 0 of AZD1222 vaccination. The DNA of the CDR3 is TGTGCCAGCAGCTTGGTGTCAGAGGAGACCCAGTACTTC. Translated, it gives CASSLVSEETQYF. Filled out from reference TRBV5-6 and TRBJ2-5, the complete variable domain reads DAGVTQSPTHLIKTRGQQVTLRCSPKSGHDTVSWYQQALGQGPQFIFQYYEEEERQRGNFPDRFSGHQFPNYSSELNVNALLLGDSALYLCASSLVSEETQYFGPGTRLLVL.